This T cell receptor (beta chain) comes out of a study of blood T cell repertoires in COVID-19. Study overall: PBMCs, B-cell-depleted T cells, or T cells provided the cDNA or gDNA that made up the material.

The repertoire was sequenced with immunoSEQ multiplex PCR; TCRdb's copy has only in-frame clones and lacks some. The table lists 250,000 to 300,000 clones, about 86% of them singletons. This clone turned up a few times. Those enrolled, adults aged 18 to 89 years, came from 25 or so US areas. The sequenced material came from PBMCs or T cells enriched from blood (not recorded which). This clonotype originated in a man younger than 45 with acute COVID-19.

The CDR3 coding sequence is TGTGCCACCAGTGGGCCCAGGCACAATGAGCAGTTCTTC. Protein sequence: CATSGPRHNEQFF. The chain combines TRBV24-1 with TRBJ2-1; D is ambiguous. CDR3 length: 13 residues. From germline, CDR1 is KGHDR and CDR2 SFDVKD. The ends were cut back, 5 bases at V and 5 bases at J, with 9 bases in the middle.